These 3 T cell receptor beta chains were all obtained from the same sample, sequenced in a study of cytomegalovirus exposure and HLA in healthy donors. Use of 60 Vbeta and 13 Jbeta primers characterized the PCR. Generated by immunoSEQ multiplex PCR, the TCRdb table keeps only in-frame clones and is missing some. The sample shows under 150,000 clones, roughly four fifths of them seen only once. Sequencing was performed on PBMCs. Every receptor here comes from a middle-aged woman in good health and CMV-seronegative.

The V and J genes are TRBV5-6 and TRBJ2-5; 7 bases are a match to TRBD1. This CDR3 is 16 amino acids long. Losses at the gene ends were 2 bases for V and 5 bases for J; bases not matched to a gene: 12. Germline values: CDR1 SGHDT, CDR2 YYEEEE. CDR3 nucleotide sequence: TGTGCCAGCAGCTTACTAACAGGGGTAGAAGGGGAGACCCAGTACTTC. Protein sequence: CASSLLTGVEGETQYF.

Of note for this clone: Germline and junction disagree at one end, which may indicate a read error. The chain recombines TRBV6-1 with TRBJ1-1; 9 positions agree with TRBD1. The V gene's germline CDR1 is MNHNS and CDR2 SASEGT. CDR3 size: 15 residues. The CDR3 region has the DNA TGTGCCAGCAGTACCGAGACAGGGGGTTTCTCTGAATCTTTCTTT. The encoded protein is CASSTETGGFSESFF.

The sample holds one count of this clone. The chain joins TRBV6-4 to TRBJ1-5; possibly TRBD1 for D (5 bases). Germline CDR1 MRHNA, CDR2 SNTAGT. V was shortened by 0 bases and J by 4 bases, with 7 bases between the two germline ends. The CDR3 is made up of 14 amino acids. The CDR3 DNA is TGTGCCAGCAGTGACTCGGGGGGGAATCAGCCCCAGCATTTT. Its protein product is CASSDSGGNQPQHF.